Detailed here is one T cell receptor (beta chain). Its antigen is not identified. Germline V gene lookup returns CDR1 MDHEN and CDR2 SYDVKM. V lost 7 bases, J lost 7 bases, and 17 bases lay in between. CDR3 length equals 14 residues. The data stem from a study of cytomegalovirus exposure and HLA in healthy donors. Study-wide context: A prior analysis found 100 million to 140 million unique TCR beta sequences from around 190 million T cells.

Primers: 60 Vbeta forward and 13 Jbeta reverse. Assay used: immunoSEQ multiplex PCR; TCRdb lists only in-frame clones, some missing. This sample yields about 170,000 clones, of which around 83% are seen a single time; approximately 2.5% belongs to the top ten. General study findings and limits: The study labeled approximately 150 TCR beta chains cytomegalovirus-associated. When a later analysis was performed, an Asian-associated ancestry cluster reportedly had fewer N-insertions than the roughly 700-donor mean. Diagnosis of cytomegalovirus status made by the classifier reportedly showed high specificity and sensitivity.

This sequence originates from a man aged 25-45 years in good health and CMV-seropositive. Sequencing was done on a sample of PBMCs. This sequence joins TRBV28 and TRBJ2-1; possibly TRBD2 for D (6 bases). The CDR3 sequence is CASTSAGPKNEQFF. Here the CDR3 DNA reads TGTGCCAGCACCTCAGCGGGCCCTAAGAATGAGCAGTTCTTC.